This T cell receptor beta chain comes out of a study of shared clonotypes between healthy human individuals. Study-wide background: CD8 memory received one plate per donor, CD8 naive two, CD4 memory three and CD4 naive three. Study conclusions and caveats: Compared with memory subsets, naive subsets generally had larger estimated richness. The sharing of roughly 5% of naive CD4 clonotypes was seen across several donors.

Points on this clone: No antigen is known for it.

Each PCR replicate from the sorted subsets contained about 200 ng DNA, which is some 31,000 T cell genomes. Data came from immunoSEQ multiplex PCR; TCRdb stores just in-frame clones and leaves some out. Here the sample spans just over 95,000 clones, around 67% being singletons. The material sequenced was memory CD8+ T cells sorted from blood. Specified subset: CD45RO+ cells pooled with CCR7-negative TemRA cells. This TCR was recovered from a man aged 25-45 years in good health.

The CDR3 region is CAISEREGNSYGYTF. CDR3 nucleotide sequence: TGTGCCATCAGTGAGAGGGAGGGGAACAGCTATGGCTACACCTTC. The genes are TRBV10-3 and TRBJ1-2; TRBD1 is a possible D gene (5 bases). V lost 2 bases, J lost 4 bases, and 14 bases lay in between. Germline CDR1 and CDR2: ENHRY and SYGVKD. The CDR3 sequence is 15 residues long.